This T cell receptor (beta chain) was identified in a study of blood T cell repertoires in COVID-19. Across the whole study: Spain, Italy and the United States supplied samples that represented acute and convalescent COVID-19. PBMCs, B-cell-depleted T cells, or T cells were the source of the cDNA or gDNA that made up the material.

This clone was detected a few times. Libraries were prepared by immunoSEQ multiplex PCR; TCRdb keeps only in-frame clonotypes and omits some of them. In the table there are approximately 150,000 clones, roughly 84% of which are singletons. The sample consisted of peripheral blood. This clonotype was obtained from a woman aged 80 or over with acute or convalescent COVID-19.

The CDR3 DNA is TGCGCCACGAGGGCCTGGTTGAACACTGAAGCTTTCTTT. Its translation is CATRAWLNTEAFF. The chain carries TRBV5-1 and TRBJ1-1; D is undetermined. Germline V gives CDR1 SGHRS, CDR2 YFSETQ. CDR3 length: 13 residues. V was shortened by 9 bases and J by 0 bases, with 12 bases between the two germline ends.